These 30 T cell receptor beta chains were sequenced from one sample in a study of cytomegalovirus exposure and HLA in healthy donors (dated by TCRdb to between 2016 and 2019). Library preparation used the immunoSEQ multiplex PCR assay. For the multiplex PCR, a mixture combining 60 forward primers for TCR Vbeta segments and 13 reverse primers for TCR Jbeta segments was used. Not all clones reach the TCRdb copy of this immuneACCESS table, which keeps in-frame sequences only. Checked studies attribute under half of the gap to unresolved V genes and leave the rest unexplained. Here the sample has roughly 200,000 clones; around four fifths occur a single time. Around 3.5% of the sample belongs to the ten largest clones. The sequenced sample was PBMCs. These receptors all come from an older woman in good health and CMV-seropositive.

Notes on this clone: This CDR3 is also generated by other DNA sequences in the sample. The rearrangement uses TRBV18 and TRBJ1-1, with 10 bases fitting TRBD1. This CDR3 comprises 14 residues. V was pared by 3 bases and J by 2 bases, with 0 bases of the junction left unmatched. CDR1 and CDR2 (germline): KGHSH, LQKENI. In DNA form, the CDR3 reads TGTGCCAGCTCACCGACAGGGGGCAACACTGAAGCTTTCTTT. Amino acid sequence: CASSPTGGNTEAFF.

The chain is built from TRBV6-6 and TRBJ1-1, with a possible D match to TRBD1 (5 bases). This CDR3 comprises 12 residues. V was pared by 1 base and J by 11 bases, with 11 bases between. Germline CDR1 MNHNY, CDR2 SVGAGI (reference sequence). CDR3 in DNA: TGTGCCAGCAGTTACTGGCAGGGTGACGCTTTCTTT. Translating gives CASSYWQGDAFF.

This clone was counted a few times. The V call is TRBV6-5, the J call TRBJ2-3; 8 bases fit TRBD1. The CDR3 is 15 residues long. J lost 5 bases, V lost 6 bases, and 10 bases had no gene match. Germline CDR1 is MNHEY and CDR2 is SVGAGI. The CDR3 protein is CASSLDRGVRDTQYF. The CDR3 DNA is TGTGCCAGCAGCCTCGACAGGGGAGTCAGAGATACGCAGTATTTT.

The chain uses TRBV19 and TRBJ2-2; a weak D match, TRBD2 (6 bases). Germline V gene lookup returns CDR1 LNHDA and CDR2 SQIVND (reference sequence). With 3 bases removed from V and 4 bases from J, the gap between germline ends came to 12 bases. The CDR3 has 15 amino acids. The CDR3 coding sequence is TGTGCCAGTAGTATTGGGGGGTTACGCACCGGGGAGCTGTTTTTT. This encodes CASSIGGLRTGELFF.

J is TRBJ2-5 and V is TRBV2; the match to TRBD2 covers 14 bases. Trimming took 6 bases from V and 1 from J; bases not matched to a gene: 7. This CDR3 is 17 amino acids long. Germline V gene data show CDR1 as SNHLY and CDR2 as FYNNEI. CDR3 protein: CASRGLAGDRGQETQYF. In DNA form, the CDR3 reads TGTGCCAGCAGGGGACTAGCGGGAGATAGGGGCCAAGAGACCCAGTACTTC. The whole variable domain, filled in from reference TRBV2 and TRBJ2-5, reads EPEVTQTPSHQVTQMGQEVILRCVPISNHLYFYWYRQILGQKVEFLVSFYNNEISEKSEIFDDQFSVERPDGSNFTLKIRSTKLEDSAMYFCASRGLAGDRGQETQYFGPGTRLLVL.

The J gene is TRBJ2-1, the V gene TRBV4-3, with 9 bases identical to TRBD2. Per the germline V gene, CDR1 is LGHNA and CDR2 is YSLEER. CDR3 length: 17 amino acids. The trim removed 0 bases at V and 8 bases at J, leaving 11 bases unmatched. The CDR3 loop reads CASSQEWSGGGADEQFF. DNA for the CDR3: TGCGCCAGCAGCCAAGAGTGGTCTGGCGGGGGGGCTGATGAGCAGTTCTTC.

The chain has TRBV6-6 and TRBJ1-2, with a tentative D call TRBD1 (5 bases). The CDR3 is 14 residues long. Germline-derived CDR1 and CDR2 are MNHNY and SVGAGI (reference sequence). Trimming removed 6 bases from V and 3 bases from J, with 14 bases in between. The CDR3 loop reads CASRMLGGDYGYTF. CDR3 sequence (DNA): TGTGCCAGCAGAATGCTTGGGGGGGACTATGGCTACACCTTC.

CDR3 loop: CASSQADGREADTQYF. CDR3 nucleotides: TGCGCCAGCAGCCAAGCAGACGGGAGGGAGGCAGATACGCAGTATTTT. The rearrangement links TRBV4-1 to TRBJ2-3; 8 nucleotides line up with TRBD2. Germline V CDR1 and CDR2: MGHRA, YSYEKL. Unmatched junction bases numbered 7, after V lost 1 base and J lost 4 bases. CDR3 length: 16 amino acids.

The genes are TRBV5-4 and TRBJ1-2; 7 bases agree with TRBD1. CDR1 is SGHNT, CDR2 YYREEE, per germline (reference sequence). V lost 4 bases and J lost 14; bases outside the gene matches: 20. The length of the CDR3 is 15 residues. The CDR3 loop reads CASSAGDRTGFASTF. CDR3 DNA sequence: TGTGCCAGCAGCGCCGGGGACAGAACAGGGTTTGCTTCTACCTTC. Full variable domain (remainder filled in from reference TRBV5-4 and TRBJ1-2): ETGVTQSPTHLIKTRGQQVTLRCSSQSGHNTVSWYQQALGQGPQFIFQYYREEENGRGNFPPRFSGLQFPNYSSELNVNALELDDSALYLCASSAGDRTGFASTFGSGTRLTVV.

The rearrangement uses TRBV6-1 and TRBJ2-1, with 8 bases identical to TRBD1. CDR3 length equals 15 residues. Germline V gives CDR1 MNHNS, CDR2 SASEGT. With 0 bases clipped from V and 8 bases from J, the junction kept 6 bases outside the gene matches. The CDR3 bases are TGTGCCAGCAGTGAAGCAGGACAGGGCGCGGATGAGCAGTTCTTC. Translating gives CASSEAGQGADEQFF.

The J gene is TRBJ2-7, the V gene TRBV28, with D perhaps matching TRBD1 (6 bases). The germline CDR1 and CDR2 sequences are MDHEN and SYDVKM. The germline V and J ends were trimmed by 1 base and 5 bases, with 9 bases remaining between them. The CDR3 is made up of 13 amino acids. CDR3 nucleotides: TGTGCCAGCAGTTTATATCAGGGGCACGAGCAGTACTTC. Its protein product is CASSLYQGHEQYF. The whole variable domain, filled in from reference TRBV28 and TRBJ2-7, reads DVKVTQSSRYLVKRTGEKVFLECVQDMDHENMFWYRQDPGLGLRLIYFSYDVKMKEKGDIPEGYSVSREKKERFSLILESASTNQTSMYLCASSLYQGHEQYFGPGTRLTVT.

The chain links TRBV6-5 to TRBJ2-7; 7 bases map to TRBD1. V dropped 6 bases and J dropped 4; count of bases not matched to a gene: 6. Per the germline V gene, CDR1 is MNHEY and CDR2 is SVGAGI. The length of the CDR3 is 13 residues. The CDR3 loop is CASRGQLAYEQYF. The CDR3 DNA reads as TGTGCCAGCAGGGGACAGTTAGCTTACGAGCAGTACTTC.

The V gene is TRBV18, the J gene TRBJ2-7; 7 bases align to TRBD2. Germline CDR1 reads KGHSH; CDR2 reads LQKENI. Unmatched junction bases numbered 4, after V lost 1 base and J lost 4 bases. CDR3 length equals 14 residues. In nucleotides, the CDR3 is TGTGCCAGCTCACCACGGGGAGGGGATTACGAGCAGTACTTC. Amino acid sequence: CASSPRGGDYEQYF.

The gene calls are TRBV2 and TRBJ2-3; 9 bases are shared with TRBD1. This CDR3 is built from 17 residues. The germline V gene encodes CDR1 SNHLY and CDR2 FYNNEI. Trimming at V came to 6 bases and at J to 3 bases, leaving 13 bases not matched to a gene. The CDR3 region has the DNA TGTGCCAGCAGGGGCGGGTGGACAGGGGCAAGTACAGATACGCAGTATTTT. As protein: CASRGGWTGASTDTQYF.

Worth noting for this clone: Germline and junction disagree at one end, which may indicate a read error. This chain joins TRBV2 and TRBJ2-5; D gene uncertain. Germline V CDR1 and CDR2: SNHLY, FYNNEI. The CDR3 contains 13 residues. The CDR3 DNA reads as TGTGCCAGCAGTGGTCAGTCCCAAGAGGCCCAGTACTTC. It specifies CASSGQSQEAQYF. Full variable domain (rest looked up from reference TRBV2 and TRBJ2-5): EPEVTQTPSHQVTQMGQEVILRCVPISNHLYFYWYRQILGQKVEFLVSFYNNEISEKSEIFDDQFSVERPDGSNFTLKIRSTKLEDSAMYFCASSGQSQEAQYFGPGTRLLVL.

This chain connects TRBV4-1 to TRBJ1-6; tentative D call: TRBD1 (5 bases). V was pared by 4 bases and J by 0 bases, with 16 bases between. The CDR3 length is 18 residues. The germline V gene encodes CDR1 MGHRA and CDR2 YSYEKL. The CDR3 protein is CASSLWAGTSSYNSPLHF. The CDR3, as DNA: TGCGCCAGCAGCCTTTGGGCGGGGACCAGCTCCTATAATTCACCCCTCCACTTT.

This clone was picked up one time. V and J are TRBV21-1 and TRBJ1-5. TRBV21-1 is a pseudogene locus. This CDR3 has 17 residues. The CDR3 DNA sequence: TGTGCCAGCACCACCTTCCGGGGTAACAGAATCAATCAGCCCCAGCATTTT. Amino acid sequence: CASTTFRGNRINQPQHF.

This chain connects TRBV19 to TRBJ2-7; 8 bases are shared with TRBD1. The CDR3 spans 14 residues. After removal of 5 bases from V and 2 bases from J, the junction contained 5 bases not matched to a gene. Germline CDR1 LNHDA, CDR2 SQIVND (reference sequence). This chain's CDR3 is CASSEQGEAYEQYF. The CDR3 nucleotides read TGTGCCAGTAGTGAACAGGGGGAGGCCTACGAGCAGTACTTC. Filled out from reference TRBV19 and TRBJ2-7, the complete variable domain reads DGGITQSPKYLFRKEGQNVTLSCEQNLNHDAMYWYRQDPGQGLRLIYYSQIVNDFQKGDIAEGYSVSREKKESFPLTVTSAQKNPTAFYLCASSEQGEAYEQYFGPGTRLTVT.

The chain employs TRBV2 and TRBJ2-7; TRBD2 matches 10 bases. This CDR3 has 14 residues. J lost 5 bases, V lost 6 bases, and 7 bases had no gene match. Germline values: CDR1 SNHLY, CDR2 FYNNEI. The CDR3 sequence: CASRLAGVNHEQYF. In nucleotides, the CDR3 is TGTGCCAGCAGGCTAGCGGGAGTAAATCACGAGCAGTACTTC. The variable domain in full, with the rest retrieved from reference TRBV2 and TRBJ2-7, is EPEVTQTPSHQVTQMGQEVILRCVPISNHLYFYWYRQILGQKVEFLVSFYNNEISEKSEIFDDQFSVERPDGSNFTLKIRSTKLEDSAMYFCASRLAGVNHEQYFGPGTRLTVT.

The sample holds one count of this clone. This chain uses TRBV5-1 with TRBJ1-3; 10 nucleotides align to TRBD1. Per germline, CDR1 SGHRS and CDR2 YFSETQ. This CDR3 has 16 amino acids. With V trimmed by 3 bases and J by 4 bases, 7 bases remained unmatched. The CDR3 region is CASSSRQGAGGNTIYF. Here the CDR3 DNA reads TGCGCCAGCAGCTCAAGACAGGGGGCTGGGGGAAACACCATATATTTT.

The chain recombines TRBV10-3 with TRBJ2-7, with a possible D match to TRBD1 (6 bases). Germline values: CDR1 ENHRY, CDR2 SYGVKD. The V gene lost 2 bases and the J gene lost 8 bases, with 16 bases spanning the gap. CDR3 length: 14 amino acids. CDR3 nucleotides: TGTGCCATCAGTGAGGGATCCGGGACACAACAGCAGTACTTC. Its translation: CAISEGSGTQQQYF.

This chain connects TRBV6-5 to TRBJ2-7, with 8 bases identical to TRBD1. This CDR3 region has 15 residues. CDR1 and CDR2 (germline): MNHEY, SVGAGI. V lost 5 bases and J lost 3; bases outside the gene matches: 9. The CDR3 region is CASSRSPGQGYEQYF. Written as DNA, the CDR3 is TGTGCCAGCAGTAGAAGCCCCGGACAGGGCTACGAGCAGTACTTC.

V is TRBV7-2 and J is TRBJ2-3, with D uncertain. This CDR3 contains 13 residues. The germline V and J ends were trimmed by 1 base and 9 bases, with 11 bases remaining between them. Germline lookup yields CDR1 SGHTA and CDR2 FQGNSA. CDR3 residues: CASSLDRMETQYF. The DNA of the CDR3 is TGTGCCAGCAGCTTAGACCGAATGGAGACGCAGTATTTT.

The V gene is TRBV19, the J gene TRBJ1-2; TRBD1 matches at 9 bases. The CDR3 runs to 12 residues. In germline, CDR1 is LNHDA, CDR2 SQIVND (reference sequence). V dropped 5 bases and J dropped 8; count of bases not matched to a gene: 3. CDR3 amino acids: CASSRDRVGYTF. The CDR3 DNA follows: TGTGCCAGTAGTCGGGACAGGGTCGGCTACACCTTC.

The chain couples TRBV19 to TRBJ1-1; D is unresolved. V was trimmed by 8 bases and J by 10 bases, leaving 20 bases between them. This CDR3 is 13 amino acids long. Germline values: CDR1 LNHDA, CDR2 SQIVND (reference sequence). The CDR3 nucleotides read TGTGCCAGTTGGGTAGATGGACTCCCGGGAGCTTTCTTT. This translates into CASWVDGLPGAFF.

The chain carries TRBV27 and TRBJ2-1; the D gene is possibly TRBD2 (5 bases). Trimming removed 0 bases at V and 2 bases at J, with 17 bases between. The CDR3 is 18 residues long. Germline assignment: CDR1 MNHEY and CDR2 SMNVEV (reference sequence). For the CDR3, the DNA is TGTGCCAGCAGTTTATCGAATCCGGGATCGAGAGCCTACAATGAGCAGTTCTTC. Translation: CASSLSNPGSRAYNEQFF.

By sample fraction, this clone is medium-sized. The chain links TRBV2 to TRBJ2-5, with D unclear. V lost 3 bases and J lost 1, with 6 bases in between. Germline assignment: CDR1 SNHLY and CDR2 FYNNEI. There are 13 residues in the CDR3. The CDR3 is CASSDGGQETQYF. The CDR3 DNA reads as TGTGCCAGCAGTGACGGCGGCCAAGAGACCCAGTACTTC.

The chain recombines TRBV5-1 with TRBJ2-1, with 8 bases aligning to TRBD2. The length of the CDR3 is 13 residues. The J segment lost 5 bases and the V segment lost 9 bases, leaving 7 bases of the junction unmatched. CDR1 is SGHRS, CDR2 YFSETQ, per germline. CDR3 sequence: CATSGGRNNEQFF. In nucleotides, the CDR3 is TGCGCCACCTCGGGGGGGCGGAACAATGAGCAGTTCTTC. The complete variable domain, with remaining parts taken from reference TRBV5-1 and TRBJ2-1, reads KAGVTQTPRYLIKTRGQQVTLSCSPISGHRSVSWYQQTPGQGLQFLFEYFSETQRNKGNFPGRFSGRQFSNSRSEMNVSTLELGDSALYLCATSGGRNNEQFFGPGTRLTVL.

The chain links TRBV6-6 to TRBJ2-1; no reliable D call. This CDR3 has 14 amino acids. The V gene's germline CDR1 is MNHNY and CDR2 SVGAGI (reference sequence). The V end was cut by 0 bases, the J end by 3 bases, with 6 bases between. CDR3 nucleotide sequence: TGTGCCAGCAGTTACTCGATTAGCTACAATGAGCAGTTCTTC. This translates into CASSYSISYNEQFF.

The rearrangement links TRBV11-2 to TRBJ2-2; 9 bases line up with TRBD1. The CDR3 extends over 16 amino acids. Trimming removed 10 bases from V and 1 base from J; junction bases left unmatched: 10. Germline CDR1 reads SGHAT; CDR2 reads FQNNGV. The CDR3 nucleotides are TGTGCCACTAGGACCTACAGGGGGCGGAACACCGGGGAGCTGTTTTTT. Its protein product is CATRTYRGRNTGELFF.